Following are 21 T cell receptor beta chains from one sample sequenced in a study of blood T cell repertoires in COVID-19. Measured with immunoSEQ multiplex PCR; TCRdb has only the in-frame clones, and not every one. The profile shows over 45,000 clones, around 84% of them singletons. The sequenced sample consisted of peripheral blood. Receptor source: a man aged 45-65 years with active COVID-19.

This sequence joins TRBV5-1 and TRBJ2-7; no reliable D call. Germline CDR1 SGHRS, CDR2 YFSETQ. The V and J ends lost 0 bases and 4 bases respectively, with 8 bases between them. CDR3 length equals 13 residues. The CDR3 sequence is CASSLEQFYEQYF. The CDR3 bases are TGCGCCAGCAGCTTGGAACAATTTTACGAGCAGTACTTC.

The CDR3 region has the DNA TGTGCCAGCAGCCAAAACAGGGCCAATTCACCCCTCCACTTT. Amino acids: CASSQNRANSPLHF. V and J are TRBV3-1 (or the pseudogene TRBV3-2) and TRBJ1-6, with D tentatively TRBD1 (6 bases). Between the trimmed V and J ends, which lost 2 bases and 7 bases, there was a span of 9 bases. Germline CDR1 and CDR2: LGHDT and YNNKEL (reference sequence). This CDR3 comprises 14 residues.

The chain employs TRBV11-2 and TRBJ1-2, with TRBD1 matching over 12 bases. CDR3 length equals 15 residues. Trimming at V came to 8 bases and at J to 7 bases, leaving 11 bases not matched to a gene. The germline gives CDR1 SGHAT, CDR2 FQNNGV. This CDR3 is CASHPGQGAGRGYTF. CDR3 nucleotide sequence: TGTGCCAGCCACCCGGGACAGGGGGCGGGGCGTGGCTACACCTTC.

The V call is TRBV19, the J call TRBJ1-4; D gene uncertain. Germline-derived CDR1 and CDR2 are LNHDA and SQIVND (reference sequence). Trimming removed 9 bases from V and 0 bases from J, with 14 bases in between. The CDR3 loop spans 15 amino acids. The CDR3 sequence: CASSETSATNEKLFF. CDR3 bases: TGTGCCAGCTCCGAAACAAGTGCAACTAATGAAAAACTGTTTTTT.

The CDR3 DNA reads TGTGCCAGCAGTTTCCGGGACAGGGTCCAAGAGACCCAGTACTTC. Its protein is CASSFRDRVQETQYF. The rearrangement links TRBV5-8 to TRBJ2-5; 9 nucleotides align to TRBD1. V was pared by 5 bases and J by 1 base, with 6 bases of the junction left unmatched. The V gene's germline CDR1 is SGHTS and CDR2 YDEGEE. This CDR3 is 15 amino acids long.

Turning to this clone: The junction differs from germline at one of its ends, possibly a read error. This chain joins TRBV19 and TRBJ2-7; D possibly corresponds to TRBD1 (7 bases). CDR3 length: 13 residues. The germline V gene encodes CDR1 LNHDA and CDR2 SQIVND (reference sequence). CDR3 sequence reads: CASSIAAGQSSYF. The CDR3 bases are TGTGCCAGTAGTATAGCTGCGGGACAGAGCTCCTATTTC. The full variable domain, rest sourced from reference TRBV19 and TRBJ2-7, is DGGITQSPKYLFRKEGQNVTLSCEQNLNHDAMYWYRQDPGQGLRLIYYSQIVNDFQKGDIAEGYSVSREKKESFPLTVTSAQKNPTAFYLCASSIAAGQSSYFGPGTRLTVT.

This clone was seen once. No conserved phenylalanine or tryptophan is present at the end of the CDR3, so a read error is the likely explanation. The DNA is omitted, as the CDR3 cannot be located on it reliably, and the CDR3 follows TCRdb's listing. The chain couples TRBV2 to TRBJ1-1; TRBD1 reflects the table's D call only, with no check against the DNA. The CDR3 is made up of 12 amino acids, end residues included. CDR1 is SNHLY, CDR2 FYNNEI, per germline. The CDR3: CASSEGGRAQGL.

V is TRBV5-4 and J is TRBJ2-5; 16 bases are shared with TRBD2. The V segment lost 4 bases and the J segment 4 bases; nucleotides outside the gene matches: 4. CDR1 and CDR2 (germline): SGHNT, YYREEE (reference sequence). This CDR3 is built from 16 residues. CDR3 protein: CASSPGLAGGVETQYF. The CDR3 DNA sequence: TGTGCCAGCAGCCCGGGACTAGCGGGGGGGGTAGAGACCCAGTACTTC.

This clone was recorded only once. The CDR3 DNA is TGCAGCGTTGAAGAAGGAGTCCACCGGTGGGCCCAGTACTTC. It is translated as CSVEEGVHRWAQYF. V usage is TRBV29-1 and J usage is TRBJ2-5; D uncertain. This CDR3 comprises 14 residues. Germline CDR1 is SQVTM and CDR2 is ANQGSEA. V shed 0 bases and J shed 9 bases, with 17 bases lying between them.

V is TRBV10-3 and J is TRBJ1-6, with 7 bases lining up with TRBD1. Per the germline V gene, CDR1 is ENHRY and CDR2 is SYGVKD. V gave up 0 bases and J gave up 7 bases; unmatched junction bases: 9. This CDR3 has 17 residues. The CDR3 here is CAISESRTGRANSPLHF. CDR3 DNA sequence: TGTGCCATCAGTGAGTCGAGGACAGGTAGGGCGAATTCACCCCTCCACTTT.

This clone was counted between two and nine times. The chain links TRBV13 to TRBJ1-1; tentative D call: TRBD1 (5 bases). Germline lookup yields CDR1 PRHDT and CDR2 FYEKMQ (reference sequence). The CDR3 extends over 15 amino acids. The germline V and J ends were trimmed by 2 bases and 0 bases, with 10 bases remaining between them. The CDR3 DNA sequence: TGTGCCAGCAGCTTAAATCAGGGCTTGAACACTGAAGCTTTCTTT. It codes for CASSLNQGLNTEAFF.

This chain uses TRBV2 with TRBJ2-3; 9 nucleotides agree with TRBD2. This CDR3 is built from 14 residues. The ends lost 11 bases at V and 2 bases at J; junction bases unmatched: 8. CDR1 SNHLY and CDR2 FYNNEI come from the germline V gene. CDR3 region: CAGLAGGLTDTQYF. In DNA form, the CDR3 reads TGTGCCGGCCTCGCGGGGGGGCTCACAGATACGCAGTATTTT.

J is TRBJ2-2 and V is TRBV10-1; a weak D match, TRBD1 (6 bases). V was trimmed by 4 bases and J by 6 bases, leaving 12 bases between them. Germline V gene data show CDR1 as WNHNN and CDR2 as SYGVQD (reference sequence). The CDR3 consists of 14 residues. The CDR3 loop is CASSGLGAAGELFF. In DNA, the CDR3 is TGCGCCAGCAGTGGTTTGGGGGCCGCCGGGGAGCTGTTTTTT.

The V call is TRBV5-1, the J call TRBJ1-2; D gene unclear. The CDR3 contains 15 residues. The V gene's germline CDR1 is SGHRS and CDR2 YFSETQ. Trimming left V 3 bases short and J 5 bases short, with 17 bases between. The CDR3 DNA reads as TGCGCCAGCAGCTCCATGGCCCGGGCGGGGTATGGCTACACCTTC. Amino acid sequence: CASSSMARAGYGYTF.

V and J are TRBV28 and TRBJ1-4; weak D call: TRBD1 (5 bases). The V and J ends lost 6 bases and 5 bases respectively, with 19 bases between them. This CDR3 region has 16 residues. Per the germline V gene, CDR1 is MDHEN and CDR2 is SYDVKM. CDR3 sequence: CASSKLRTLENEKLFF. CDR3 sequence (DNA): TGTGCCAGCAGCAAACTCCGGACATTGGAGAATGAAAAACTGTTTTTT.

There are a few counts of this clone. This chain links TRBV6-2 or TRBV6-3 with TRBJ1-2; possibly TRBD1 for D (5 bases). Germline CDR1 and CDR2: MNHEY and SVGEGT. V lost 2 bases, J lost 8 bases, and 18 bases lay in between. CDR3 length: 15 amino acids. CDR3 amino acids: CASSYDSFSYGGYTF. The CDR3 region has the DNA TGTGCCAGCAGTTACGACAGTTTTTCCTATGGAGGCTACACCTTC.

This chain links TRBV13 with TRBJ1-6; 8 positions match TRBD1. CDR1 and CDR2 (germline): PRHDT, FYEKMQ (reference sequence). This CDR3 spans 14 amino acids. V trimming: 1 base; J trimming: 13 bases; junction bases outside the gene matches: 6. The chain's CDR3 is CASSLASQGAPLHF. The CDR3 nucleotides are TGTGCCAGCAGCTTAGCCTCCCAGGGGGCGCCCCTCCACTTT.

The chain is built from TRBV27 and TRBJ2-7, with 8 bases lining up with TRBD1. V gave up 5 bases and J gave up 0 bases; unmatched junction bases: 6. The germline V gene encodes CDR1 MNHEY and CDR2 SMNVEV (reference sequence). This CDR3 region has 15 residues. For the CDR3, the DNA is TGTGCCAGCAGTAAGGGACAGGTCATCTCCTACGAGCAGTACTTC. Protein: CASSKGQVISYEQYF.

The CDR3 is CASSRATPYNEQFF. CDR3 nucleotide sequence: TGTGCCAGTAGTAGAGCTACCCCGTACAATGAGCAGTTCTTC. This chain uses TRBV19 with TRBJ2-1, with D hard to call. In germline, CDR1 is LNHDA, CDR2 SQIVND (reference sequence). V lost 4 bases and J lost 4, with 11 bases in between. The CDR3 sequence is 14 residues long.

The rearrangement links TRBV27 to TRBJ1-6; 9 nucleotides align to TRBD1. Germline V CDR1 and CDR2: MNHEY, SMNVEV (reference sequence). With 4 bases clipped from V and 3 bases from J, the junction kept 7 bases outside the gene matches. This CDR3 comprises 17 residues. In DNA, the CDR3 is TGTGCCAGCAGTTCCGCGACAGGGGGAGGCTATAATTCACCCCTCCACTTT. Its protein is CASSSATGGGYNSPLHF.

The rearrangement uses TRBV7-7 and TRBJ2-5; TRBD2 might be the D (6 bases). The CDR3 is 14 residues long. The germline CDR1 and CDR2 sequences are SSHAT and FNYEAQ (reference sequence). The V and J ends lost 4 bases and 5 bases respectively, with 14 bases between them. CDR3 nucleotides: TGTGCCAGCAGCTCCCGATGGGGGGTGGAGACCCAGTACTTC. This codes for CASSSRWGVETQYF.